The TCR beta chain under discussion was sequenced for a study of cytotoxic CD8 clonotypes in ibrutinib-treated CLL. The overall study: Included were 10 to 12 relapsed/refractory and about 15 treatment-naive patients, of whom 17 to 18 were IGHV unmutated.

This CDR3 spans 15 amino acids. The V end was cut by 5 bases, the J end by 4 bases, with 17 bases between. Germline V gene data show CDR1 as SGHVS and CDR2 as FNYEAQ. Method: immunoSEQ multiplex PCR; TCRdb's copy keeps in-frame clones and lacks some. The sample gives hundreds of thousands of clones, roughly 70% of which show up once; less than 20% is in the top ten. Sequenced here: PBMCs, sampled after 24 months of ibrutinib treatment. The chain carries TRBV7-6 and TRBJ1-2; TRBD1 might be the D (5 bases). The sequence was obtained from a human donor with chronic lymphocytic leukemia. Here the CDR3 DNA reads TGTGCCAGCAGCCTTGCCCAGGGTGCTAGCTATGGCTACACCTTC. Its translation: CASSLAQGASYGYTF. Based on the CDR3 plus reference TRBV7-6 and TRBJ1-2, the full variable domain is GAGVSQSPRYKVTKRGQDVALRCDPISGHVSLYWYRQALGQGPEFLTYFNYEAQQDKSGLPNDRFSAERPEGSISTLTIQRTEQRDSAMYRCASSLAQGASYGYTFGSGTRLTVV.